These 27 T cell receptor beta chains originate from one sample sequenced in a study of T cell responses to AZD1222 COVID-19 vaccine. Some clones are missing from TCRdb's copy, which holds only in-frame ones; the method was immunoSEQ multiplex PCR. This sample carries about 110,000 clones, 87% of them seen once, and the ten largest clones take 4.8%. Sequenced material: peripheral blood, taken 28 days after the second AZD1222 dose. The receptors originated from an adult who received the AZD1222 COVID-19 vaccine.

The V and J genes are TRBV5-1 and TRBJ1-3; unclear D gene. The CDR3 sequence is 14 residues long. Deletions cut 0 bases from V and 0 bases from J, with 4 bases between. Germline V gives CDR1 SGHRS, CDR2 YFSETQ. The CDR3: CASSLDGSGNTIYF. Here the CDR3 DNA reads TGCGCCAGCAGCTTGGACGGCTCTGGAAACACCATATATTTT.

The count of this clone is one. The V and J genes are TRBV27 and TRBJ1-5; no definite D call. CDR1 is MNHEY and CDR2 is SMNVEV in the germline V gene (reference sequence). The length of the CDR3 is 14 residues. Trimming took off 6 bases at V and 5 bases at J, with 14 bases between the two ends. The CDR3 sequence is CASSYHSFDQPQHF. CDR3 DNA sequence: TGTGCCAGCAGCTACCACAGTTTCGATCAGCCCCAGCATTTT.

J is TRBJ1-3 and V is TRBV9; D gene uncertain. CDR3 size: 14 residues. Trimming shortened V by 0 bases and J by 9 bases, and 13 bases separated the two germline ends. Per germline, CDR1 SGDLS and CDR2 YYNGEE. The DNA of the CDR3 is TGTGCCAGCAGCGTAGAGCATACGACGTCCACCATATATTTT. It yields the protein CASSVEHTTSTIYF.

The chain is built from TRBV6-2 or TRBV6-3 and TRBJ1-2; TRBD1 matches 9 bases. The CDR3 spans 13 residues. Germline CDR1 is MNHEY and CDR2 is SVGEGT. V trimming: 6 bases; J trimming: 8 bases; junction bases outside the gene matches: 7. The DNA for the CDR3 is TGTGCCAGCAGCCCTACAGGGGGCCGAGGCTACACCTTC. It yields the protein CASSPTGGRGYTF.

This clone was recorded a few times. This sequence joins TRBV2 and TRBJ1-2; D gene ambiguous. This CDR3 has 13 amino acids. Trimming took 7 bases from V and 6 from J, leaving 15 bases between them. The germline V gene has CDR1 SNHLY and CDR2 FYNNEI. CDR3 sequence: CASNDRRADGYTF. For the CDR3, the DNA is TGTGCCAGCAACGACCGACGAGCCGATGGCTACACCTTC.

This clone came up once. V and J are TRBV6-2 or TRBV6-3 and TRBJ2-5; maybe TRBD1 (6 bases). This CDR3 has 15 amino acids. The germline V gene encodes CDR1 MNHEY and CDR2 SVGEGT. Trimming cost V 2 bases and J 5 bases, with 15 bases left between them. CDR3 in amino acids: CASSYGEGVWETQYF. As DNA, the CDR3 is TGTGCCAGCAGTTACGGCGAGGGGGTTTGGGAGACCCAGTACTTC.

V is TRBV13 and J is TRBJ2-7, with D perhaps TRBD2 (5 bases). The CDR3 has 17 residues. Trimming took 2 bases from V and 0 from J, leaving 17 bases between them. CDR1 PRHDT and CDR2 FYEKMQ come from the germline V gene (reference sequence). CDR3 amino acids: CASSLSPQEASSYEQYF. The CDR3 coding sequence is TGTGCCAGCAGCTTAAGCCCCCAGGAGGCCAGCTCCTACGAGCAGTACTTC.

This sequence joins TRBV10-3 and TRBJ2-7; D might be TRBD2 (5 bases). Germline CDR1 is ENHRY and CDR2 is SYGVKD. Between the trimmed V and J ends, which lost 0 bases and 2 bases, there was a span of 8 bases. This CDR3 spans 14 amino acids. CDR3 sequence reads: CAISESPSPYEQYF. CDR3 nucleotide sequence: TGTGCCATCAGTGAGTCACCTAGCCCCTACGAGCAGTACTTC.

This chain uses TRBV4-1 with TRBJ1-2; D gene unclear. Trimming removed 5 bases at V and 0 bases at J, with 13 bases between. CDR3 length: 15 residues. CDR1 is MGHRA, CDR2 YSYEKL, per germline. CDR3 in DNA: TGCGCCAGCAGCGAACTCCCAGCCCCTAACTATGGCTACACCTTC. This gives the protein CASSELPAPNYGYTF.

V usage is TRBV27 and J usage is TRBJ1-1; TRBD1 is a possible D gene (5 bases). This CDR3 has 13 amino acids. Trimming shortened V by 5 bases and J by 4 bases, and 11 bases separated the two germline ends. Germline CDR1 and CDR2: MNHEY and SMNVEV (reference sequence). This CDR3 is CASSDQGSTEAFF. CDR3 sequence (DNA): TGTGCCAGCAGTGACCAGGGTTCCACTGAAGCTTTCTTT.

V and J are TRBV4-3 and TRBJ2-2; TRBD2 aligns across 8 bases. Per the germline V gene, CDR1 is LGHNA and CDR2 is YSLEER. V gave up 1 base and J gave up 3 bases; unmatched junction bases: 4. The CDR3 contains 16 residues. The CDR3 DNA sequence: TGCGCCAGCAGCCAAGTGCTTAGCGGGGACACCGGGGAGCTGTTTTTT. Encoded protein: CASSQVLSGDTGELFF.

This clone showed up just once. The genes are TRBV7-9 and TRBJ2-1; TRBD2 matches 7 bases. CDR1 SEHNR and CDR2 FQNEAQ come from the germline V gene (reference sequence). V shed 3 bases, J shed 8 bases, and the junction held 7 bases outside the gene matches. This CDR3 is 14 amino acids long. CDR3 sequence: CASSFGGGVDEQFF. In DNA, the CDR3 is TGTGCCAGCAGCTTCGGGGGAGGGGTAGATGAGCAGTTCTTC.

The chain has TRBV5-1 and TRBJ2-7, with 8 bases identical to TRBD1. The CDR3 totals 14 residues. V was clipped by 5 bases and J by 6 bases; unmatched bases: 10. CDR1 and CDR2 from the germline V gene are SGHRS and YFSETQ. The CDR3 reads CASRLGQGAGEQYF. For the CDR3, the DNA is TGCGCCAGCAGGTTAGGGCAGGGGGCGGGCGAGCAGTACTTC.

The rearrangement links TRBV6-1 to TRBJ2-5; 11 bases match TRBD2. V lost 3 bases to trimming and J lost 6 bases; unmatched junction nucleotides: 6. In germline, CDR1 is MNHNS, CDR2 SASEGT. This CDR3 contains 15 residues. The CDR3 DNA sequence: TGTGCCAGCAGTGAGATAGCGGGGGGGGAAAAGACCCAGTACTTC. It encodes CASSEIAGGEKTQYF.

This chain connects TRBV24-1 to TRBJ2-7; the D call may be TRBD1 or TRBD2 (6 bases each). The ends were cut back, 4 bases at V and 4 bases at J, with 13 bases in the middle. Germline CDR1 is KGHDR and CDR2 is SFDVKD. The CDR3 contains 14 residues. The DNA of the CDR3 is TGTGCCACCAGTGAGCGGGACACCATTTACGAGCAGTACTTC. It codes for CATSERDTIYEQYF.

The chain combines TRBV25-1 with TRBJ1-1; no definite D call. The V gene lost 4 bases and the J gene lost 2 bases, with 5 bases spanning the gap. Germline V lookup: CDR1 MGHDK, CDR2 SYGVNS. The CDR3 covers 12 residues. CDR3 amino acids: CASSVDNTEAFF. The CDR3 DNA sequence: TGTGCCAGCAGTGTAGATAACACTGAAGCTTTCTTT.

The J gene is TRBJ1-2, the V gene TRBV5-1; D is unresolved. There are 13 residues in the CDR3. Germline assignment: CDR1 SGHRS and CDR2 YFSETQ. The V gene lost 4 bases and the J gene lost 8 bases, with 15 bases spanning the gap. In DNA, the CDR3 is TGCGCCAGCAGCCAGGATGGGATTATAGGCTACACCTTC. Translated: CASSQDGIIGYTF.

The chain employs TRBV10-2 and TRBJ2-7; D is uncertain. The germline V and J ends were trimmed by 3 bases and 3 bases, with 3 bases remaining between them. CDR1 and CDR2 from the germline V gene are WSHSY and SAAADI. The CDR3 sequence is 11 residues long. The CDR3 DNA is TGCGCCAGCAGTGACTACTACGAGCAGTACTTC. Protein: CASSDYYEQYF.

V is TRBV27 and J is TRBJ2-2; TRBD1 matches 7 bases. V was pared by 7 bases and J by 5 bases, with 13 bases of the junction left unmatched. The CDR3 spans 16 residues. Germline values: CDR1 MNHEY, CDR2 SMNVEV (reference sequence). The CDR3 sequence is CASTRRQGRWTGELFF. The CDR3 DNA is TGTGCCAGCACCAGGCGACAGGGTCGATGGACCGGGGAGCTGTTTTTT.

The CDR3 sequence: CASRPTGVLTDTQYF. The CDR3 region has the DNA TGTGCCAGCAGACCTACAGGGGTCCTCACAGATACGCAGTATTTT. V and J are TRBV11-2 and TRBJ2-3; TRBD1 aligns across 7 bases. V gave up 6 bases and J gave up 2 bases; unmatched junction bases: 8. The CDR3 has 15 amino acids. Germline V CDR1 and CDR2: SGHAT, FQNNGV.

The chain links TRBV11-3 to TRBJ2-2, with D unclear. Germline loops: CDR1 SGHNT, CDR2 YENEEA. The CDR3 extends over 15 amino acids. The V and J ends lost 1 base and 2 bases respectively, with 8 bases between them. As DNA, the CDR3 is TGTGCCAGCAGCTTAGGTTTTGGAAACACCGGGGAGCTGTTTTTT. This codes for CASSLGFGNTGELFF.

The chain recombines TRBV2 with TRBJ1-4; D is unclear. Trimming took off 8 bases at V and 8 bases at J, with 12 bases between the two ends. Germline CDR1 reads SNHLY; CDR2 reads FYNNEI. The length of the CDR3 is 12 residues. The CDR3 reads CASRREREKLFF. The CDR3 coding sequence is TGTGCCAGCCGAAGGGAACGAGAAAAACTGTTTTTT.

This clone has a single count. The chain is built from TRBV5-6 and TRBJ2-5, with D possibly being TRBD1 or TRBD2 (5 bases each). CDR1 SGHDT and CDR2 YYEEEE come from the germline V gene. This CDR3 region has 17 residues. V lost 4 bases and J lost 2, with 21 bases in between. The CDR3 here is CASSDQPSGTIQETQYF. For the CDR3, the DNA is TGTGCCAGCAGCGATCAACCTTCCGGGACCATTCAAGAGACCCAGTACTTC.

This chain links TRBV5-5 with TRBJ2-7, with 9 bases lining up with TRBD1. The CDR3 runs 15 residues. Germline V lookup: CDR1 SGHKS, CDR2 YYEKEE (reference sequence). The V segment lost 1 base and the J segment 4 bases; nucleotides outside the gene matches: 6. The CDR3 bases are TGTGCCAGCAGCTTGATGGGGACAGGGAGTTACGAGCAGTACTTC. Translated, it gives CASSLMGTGSYEQYF. The entire variable domain, with the rest obtained from reference TRBV5-5 and TRBJ2-7, is as follows: DAGVTQSPTHLIKTRGQQVTLRCSPISGHKSVSWYQQVLGQGPQFIFQYYEKEERGRGNFPDRFSARQFPNYSSELNVNALLLGDSALYLCASSLMGTGSYEQYFGPGTRLTVT.

The chain carries TRBV4-2 and TRBJ1-2; D might be TRBD1 (6 bases). This CDR3 has 15 residues. Germline V CDR1 and CDR2: LGHNA, YNFKEQ. The ends were cut back, 4 bases at V and 2 bases at J, with 14 bases in the middle. CDR3 protein: CASSPAQGPNYGYTF. The CDR3 DNA reads as TGTGCCAGCAGCCCTGCACAGGGACCCAACTATGGCTACACCTTC.

The chain carries TRBV5-1 and TRBJ2-3, with TRBD2 matching over 8 bases. V was clipped by 4 bases and J by 4 bases; unmatched bases: 8. Germline CDR1 reads SGHRS; CDR2 reads YFSETQ. This CDR3 comprises 15 residues. This CDR3 is CASSLPLAESDTQYF. CDR3 sequence (DNA): TGCGCCAGCAGCCTACCACTAGCGGAGTCAGATACGCAGTATTTT.

The gene calls are TRBV3-1 (or the pseudogene TRBV3-2) and TRBJ2-7; the D gene is possibly TRBD1 (5 bases). Per the germline V gene, CDR1 is LGHDT and CDR2 is YNNKEL (reference sequence). The CDR3 extends over 14 amino acids. Trimming pared 1 base from V and 5 bases from J, leaving 12 bases between. This chain's CDR3 is CASSQGTRVHEQYF. The CDR3, as DNA: TGTGCCAGCAGCCAAGGTACCAGGGTCCACGAGCAGTACTTC.